The next 9 T cell receptor beta chains were all read from a single sample in a study of blood T cells in healthy people across ages. With a J-beta primer mix and a sample-barcoded 5' primer, a second PCR ran roughly 6 to 11 cycles. Each CDR3 protein is one row after TCRdb ran MiXCR on the 5' RACE reads. The sample carries 1.5 million to 2 million distinct CDR3 sequences, about two fifths recorded once. The sample taken for sequencing was blood. The receptor set was obtained from a human donor in good health.

This clonotype has more than one count but fewer than ten. CDR3 DNA: TGCGCCAGCAGCTTGGCCTTGGACCAGGCCTATGGCTACACCTTC. This codes for CASSLALDQAYGYTF. The rearrangement links TRBV5-1 to TRBJ1-2; D is unclear. CDR1 is SGHRS, CDR2 YFSETQ, per germline. V was trimmed by 0 bases and J by 4 bases, leaving 13 bases between them. The CDR3 is made up of 15 amino acids.

This sequence joins TRBV18 and TRBJ2-5; D unclear. Per germline, CDR1 KGHSH and CDR2 LQKENI. Trimming left V 2 bases short and J 5 bases short, with 12 bases between. The CDR3 spans 14 residues. CDR3 DNA sequence: TGTGCCAGCTCACCAATCGAGGTGCGGGAGACCCAGTACTTC. It codes for CASSPIEVRETQYF.

This clonotype was counted between two and nine times. J is TRBJ2-7 and V is TRBV29-1; 11 nucleotides match TRBD1. Germline CDR1 reads SQVTM; CDR2 reads ANQGSEA. The CDR3 has 14 amino acids. Trimming cost V 4 bases and J 5 bases; bases outside gene matches: 7. CDR3 protein: CSVALGTGGDEQYF. The CDR3 DNA follows: TGCAGCGTTGCCCTCGGGACAGGGGGGGACGAGCAGTACTTC.

V and J are TRBV20-1 and TRBJ2-5, with D unclear. The germline V and J ends were trimmed by 3 bases and 4 bases, with 9 bases remaining between them. The CDR3 consists of 12 residues. Germline V lookup: CDR1 DFQATT, CDR2 SNEGSKA (reference sequence). The CDR3 reads CSARGRGETQYF. CDR3 bases: TGCAGTGCTAGGGGTCGAGGAGAGACCCAGTACTTC.

This chain uses TRBV20-1 with TRBJ1-2; no clear D. The CDR3 sequence is 9 residues long. CDR1 is DFQATT and CDR2 is SNEGSKA in the germline V gene (reference sequence). Trimming left V 5 bases short and J 6 bases short, with 4 bases between. CDR3 region: CSAADGYTF. The CDR3 DNA reads TGCAGTGCTGCGGATGGCTACACCTTC.

This chain uses TRBV7-2 with TRBJ1-6; no clear D. Deletions cut 3 bases from V and 7 bases from J, with 13 bases between. The CDR3 contains 15 residues. Germline CDR1 is SGHTA and CDR2 is FQGNSA. The CDR3 protein is CASSFLRVENSPLHF. The CDR3 DNA sequence: TGTGCCAGCAGCTTTCTCCGGGTAGAGAATTCACCCCTCCACTTT.

The DNA of the CDR3 is TGCAGCGTTGAAACGGTAAAAACAGATACGCAGTATTTT. Encoded protein: CSVETVKTDTQYF. V is TRBV29-1 and J is TRBJ2-3; D remains ambiguous. The ends were cut back, 2 bases at V and 3 bases at J, with 9 bases in the middle. CDR1 is SQVTM, CDR2 ANQGSEA, per germline. The CDR3 is 13 residues long.

The table lists this clonotype with a few counts. This rearrangement joins TRBV20-1 to TRBJ1-5; D is uncertain. Germline V gene data show CDR1 as DFQATT and CDR2 as SNEGSKA (reference sequence). This CDR3 contains 12 residues. V dropped 5 bases and J dropped 5 bases, with 10 bases sitting between them. The CDR3 is CSAGSPDQPQHF. In DNA form, the CDR3 reads TGCAGTGCTGGTTCACCCGATCAGCCCCAGCATTTT.

This clonotype was seen a few times. This chain uses TRBV29-1 with TRBJ1-2, with D possibly matching TRBD1 (6 bases). Between the trimmed V and J ends, which lost 2 bases and 6 bases, there was a span of 16 bases. The germline CDR1 and CDR2 sequences are SQVTM and ANQGSEA. The CDR3 loop spans 14 amino acids. CDR3 in amino acids: CSVEYRAGEDGYTF. CDR3 in DNA: TGCAGCGTTGAATATCGGGCAGGGGAGGATGGCTACACCTTC.